This T cell receptor (beta chain) is drawn from a study of memory CD4+ T cells and cytomegalovirus serostatus. The overall study: Of the healthy Belgian adults, 9 were CMV seropositive and fewer than 30 seronegative. Findings of the study overall: Each of approximately 63 CMV-associated TCRbeta sequences occurred in one to five individuals.

Single viable CD3+CD4+CD8-CD45RO+ cells were sorted as the memory CD4+ T cells. Worth noting for this clone: Its antigen is as yet unknown.

In the source study's methods: After removing out-of-frame reads, around 2.2 million distinct TCRbeta sequences remained. Profiling relied on immunoSEQ multiplex PCR, and the TCRdb table lists in-frame clones only, not all of them. The V and J calls and clone size are taken from that table; D and trimming were inferred from the DNA. This table has approximately 42,000 clones, roughly three quarters appearing once. Per the germline V gene, CDR1 is MGHRA and CDR2 is YSYEKL. The CDR3 is 12 amino acids. V was clipped by 4 bases and J by 7 bases, with 7 bases between them. The chain carries TRBV4-1 and TRBJ1-4, with no clear D. This receptor was obtained from an adult in good health and CMV-seronegative. Sequencing was done on a sample of memory CD4+ T cells from blood. DNA of the CDR3: TGCGCCAGCAGCCCCCCCCTTGAAAAACTGTTTTTT. This codes for CASSPPLEKLFF.